The 21 T cell receptor beta chains in this list originate from one sample, sequenced in a study of Graves' ophthalmopathy and Graves' hyperthyroidism. Amplification targeted the TCR beta CDR3 regions, with RNA transcripts as the source material. First-round RT-PCR with HTBI primers preceded a second-round multiplex PCR. Each CDR3 protein is one row after TCRdb ran MiXCR on the multiplex PCR reads. Here the sample spans a few hundred thousand distinct CDR3 sequences, roughly 39% being singletons. The source material was peripheral blood or thyroid tissue (not recorded which). These TCRs come from an adult man with Graves' hyperthyroidism.

This chain joins TRBV5-4 and TRBJ2-7, with 8 nucleotides matching TRBD1. The germline V gene encodes CDR1 SGHNT and CDR2 YYREEE (reference sequence). V trimming: 2 bases; J trimming: 6 bases; junction bases outside the gene matches: 7. This CDR3 is built from 14 residues. This chain's CDR3 is CASSFRDRRAEQYF. CDR3 DNA: TGTGCCAGCAGCTTCCGGGACAGGCGGGCCGAGCAGTACTTC. The complete variable domain, with remaining parts taken from reference TRBV5-4 and TRBJ2-7, reads ETGVTQSPTHLIKTRGQQVTLRCSSQSGHNTVSWYQQALGQGPQFIFQYYREEENGRGNFPPRFSGLQFPNYSSELNVNALELDDSALYLCASSFRDRRAEQYFGPGTRLTVT.

The chain links TRBV7-2 to TRBJ1-1; a possible D gene is TRBD1 (5 bases). V dropped 1 base and J dropped 11 bases, with 11 bases sitting between them. Per germline, CDR1 SGHTA and CDR2 FQGNSA. The CDR3 runs 12 residues. In nucleotides, the CDR3 is TGTGCCAGCAGCTTAGACGTGGGGGGGGCTTTCTTT. This encodes CASSLDVGGAFF. Full variable domain (outside the CDR3, taken from reference TRBV7-2 and TRBJ1-1): GAGVSQSPSNKVTEKGKDVELRCDPISGHTALYWYRQSLGQGLEFLIYFQGNSAPDKSGLPSDRFSAERTGGSVSTLTIQRTQQEDSAVYLCASSLDVGGAFFGQGTRLTVV.

CDR3 DNA sequence: TGTGCCAGCAGCCCAACACCAGGGTTCGGGGAGCTGTTTTTT. It codes for CASSPTPGFGELFF. V usage is TRBV7-9 and J usage is TRBJ2-2, with D maybe TRBD1 (5 bases). The V and J ends lost 5 bases and 7 bases respectively, with 14 bases between them. CDR1 and CDR2 from the germline V gene are SEHNR and FQNEAQ (reference sequence). CDR3 size: 14 residues.

This clonotype was detected ten times or more. The chain links TRBV7-9 to TRBJ1-2; D gene ambiguous. CDR3 size: 14 residues. Deletions cut 5 bases from V and 1 base from J, with 11 bases between. Germline-derived CDR1 and CDR2 are SEHNR and FQNEAQ (reference sequence). The CDR3 sequence is CASSHNGFNYGYTF. The CDR3 coding sequence is TGTGCCAGCAGCCATAACGGATTTAACTATGGCTACACCTTC.

Comment on this clonotype: At one end, the junction sequence differs from germline, possibly due to a read error. This sequence joins TRBV30 and TRBJ2-7; no firm D call. The germline gives CDR1 GTSNPN, CDR2 SVGIG (reference sequence). CDR3 size: 11 residues. CDR3 residues: CAWSSAQPLNF. CDR3 coding DNA: TGTGCCTGGAGTTCTGCGCAGCCACTAAACTTC.

With regard to this clonotype: This clone may be a read error of a much larger clone one base away. V is TRBV24-1 and J is TRBJ2-7; D is undetermined. The CDR3 totals 13 residues. CDR1 KGHDR and CDR2 SFDVKD come from the germline V gene. CDR3 loop: CASSLSRGYELYF. The CDR3 DNA is TGTGCCAGCAGTTTATCGAGAGGTTACGAGCTGTACTTC.

V usage is TRBV10-3 and J usage is TRBJ2-7; possibly TRBD1 or TRBD2 for D (5 bases each). CDR3 length: 15 residues. Germline V lookup: CDR1 ENHRY, CDR2 SYGVKD. V lost 6 bases to trimming and J lost 3 bases, with 18 bases between them. Here the CDR3 DNA reads TGTGCCATCAGCACCGGGGCACGAAAGATCTACGAGCAGTACTTC. This codes for CAISTGARKIYEQYF.

At least ten counts were recorded for this clonotype. The chain joins TRBV2 to TRBJ1-5, with no clear D. The V and J ends lost 7 bases and 0 bases respectively, with 7 bases between them. The CDR3 consists of 13 residues. Per germline, CDR1 SNHLY and CDR2 FYNNEI. In DNA form, the CDR3 reads TGTGCCAGCACAGACGATAGCAATCAGCCCCAGCATTTT. Translated, it gives CASTDDSNQPQHF. The full variable domain, rest sourced from reference TRBV2 and TRBJ1-5, is EPEVTQTPSHQVTQMGQEVILRCVPISNHLYFYWYRQILGQKVEFLVSFYNNEISEKSEIFDDQFSVERPDGSNFTLKIRSTKLEDSAMYFCASTDDSNQPQHFGDGTRLSIL.

The rearrangement links TRBV2 to TRBJ1-3, with a possible D match to TRBD1 (6 bases). Germline V gene lookup returns CDR1 SNHLY and CDR2 FYNNEI. This CDR3 contains 15 residues. V lost 2 bases and J lost 2, with 10 bases in between. DNA of the CDR3: TGTGCCAGCAGTGAACAGGGGACTGCTGGAAACACCATATATTTT. Its translation: CASSEQGTAGNTIYF.

A note on this clonotype: Mismatch with germline at one junction end may stem from a read error. CDR3 region: CASSLGSGNTDTQYF. Here the CDR3 DNA reads TGTGCTAGCAGCTTAGGTTCAGGGAACACAGATACGCAGTATTTT. The chain uses TRBV7-7 and TRBJ2-3; possibly TRBD1 for D (5 bases). Germline V gene lookup returns CDR1 SSHAT and CDR2 FNYEAQ (reference sequence). This CDR3 region has 15 residues.

This clonotype has just a few counts. This chain links TRBV18 with TRBJ2-5; D unclear. This CDR3 contains 14 residues. Germline-derived CDR1 and CDR2 are KGHSH and LQKENI. The V gene lost 3 bases and the J gene lost 5 bases, with 13 bases spanning the gap. The CDR3 is CASSPALGRETQYF. CDR3 in DNA: TGTGCCAGCTCACCTGCTCTAGGAAGGGAGACCCAGTACTTC.

The rearrangement links TRBV25-1 to TRBJ2-2; 8 bases map to TRBD1. The CDR3 runs 13 residues. Trimming took 10 bases from V and 5 from J; bases not matched to a gene: 6. From germline, CDR1 is MGHDK and CDR2 SYGVNS. CDR3 in DNA: TGTGCCACCGGGACAGGTATTACCGGGGAGCTGTTTTTT. Amino acid sequence: CATGTGITGELFF.

Ten or more counts support this clonotype. The chain links TRBV10-3 to TRBJ2-2, with TRBD1 as a possible D gene (5 bases). Germline-derived CDR1 and CDR2 are ENHRY and SYGVKD. Trimming cost V 6 bases and J 0 bases, with 11 bases left between them. CDR3 length equals 15 residues. CDR3 DNA sequence: TGTGCCATCAGGGGGTCGACAGCGAACACCGGGGAGCTGTTTTTT. The encoded protein is CAIRGSTANTGELFF.

The CDR3 is CASSLGQGRNSGNTIYF. CDR3 in DNA: TGTGCCAGCAGCTTGGGCCAAGGGAGAAACTCTGGAAACACCATATATTTT. The chain uses TRBV7-9 and TRBJ1-3; D is ambiguous. The CDR3 is made up of 17 amino acids. Germline V gives CDR1 SEHNR, CDR2 FQNEAQ (reference sequence). V was trimmed by 3 bases and J by 0 bases, leaving 15 bases between them. The whole variable domain, filled in from reference TRBV7-9 and TRBJ1-3, reads DTGVSQNPRHKITKRGQNVTFRCDPISEHNRLYWYRQTLGQGPEFLTYFQNEAQLEKSRLLSDRFSAERPKGSFSTLEIQRTEQGDSAMYLCASSLGQGRNSGNTIYFGEGSWLTVV.

As concerns this clonotype: A single base separates this from a much larger clone, so it may be a read error. The V gene is TRBV12-3 or TRBV12-4, the J gene TRBJ2-3; D unclear. The CDR3 covers 11 residues. The ends were cut back, 3 bases at V and 5 bases at J, with 3 bases in the middle. CDR3 DNA: TGTGCCAGCAGTTTTGGAGATACGCAGTATTTT. Residues: CASSFGDTQYF.

The chain couples TRBV29-1 to TRBJ2-5; 11 positions agree with TRBD2. The DNA end favors TRBJ2-7, so the J call may be wrong. The CDR3 totals 13 residues. The germline gives CDR1 SQVTM, CDR2 ANQGSEA. The CDR3 nucleotides are TGCAGCGTTAGCGGCGGGACTAGCGGCGAGCAGTACTTC. Protein sequence: CSVSGGTSGEQYF.

Many counts were recorded for this clonotype. The chain couples TRBV2 to TRBJ2-7, with D perhaps TRBD2 (6 bases). The CDR3 is made up of 16 amino acids. From germline, CDR1 is SNHLY and CDR2 FYNNEI. Between the trimmed V and J ends, which lost 0 bases and 7 bases, there was a span of 19 bases. The CDR3 DNA sequence: TGTGCCAGCAGTGAAGCCGGGGGACCCCGTGTCATTGAGCAGTACTTC. Amino acid sequence: CASSEAGGPRVIEQYF.

This clonotype has more than one count but fewer than ten. V is TRBV7-2 and J is TRBJ2-7, with 10 bases lining up with TRBD1. V was pared by 4 bases and J by 4 bases, with 7 bases of the junction left unmatched. The CDR3 spans 15 residues. Germline CDR1 reads SGHTA; CDR2 reads FQGNSA. The CDR3, as DNA: TGTGCCAGCAGCTCGTGGGACAGGGGTGAATACGAGCAGTACTTC. Its translation is CASSSWDRGEYEQYF. Variable domain in full (rest from reference TRBV7-2 and TRBJ2-7): GAGVSQSPSNKVTEKGKDVELRCDPISGHTALYWYRQSLGQGLEFLIYFQGNSAPDKSGLPSDRFSAERTGGSVSTLTIQRTQQEDSAVYLCASSSWDRGEYEQYFGPGTRLTVT.

V and J are TRBV20-1 and TRBJ1-1, with D maybe TRBD1 (5 bases). V was shortened by 0 bases and J by 3 bases, with 17 bases between the two germline ends. CDR1 and CDR2 (germline): DFQATT, SNEGSKA (reference sequence). The CDR3 has 16 residues. The CDR3 DNA is TGCAGTGCTAGAGAGGGCAGCAGGGCGCGAGACACTGAAGCTTTCTTT. Protein product: CSAREGSRARDTEAFF.

This clonotype was detected many times. J is TRBJ2-7 and V is TRBV7-8, with D perhaps TRBD2 (6 bases). V lost 5 bases and J 6 bases, leaving 17 bases between the germline ends. CDR1 and CDR2 (germline): SGHVS, FQNEAQ. This CDR3 is built from 14 residues. CDR3 amino acids: CASSIGTPRAEQYF. CDR3 sequence (DNA): TGTGCCAGCAGCATAGGGACTCCCCGGGCCGAGCAGTACTTC.

This clonotype has a handful of counts. This sequence joins TRBV20-1 and TRBJ1-5; no firm D call. Germline V gene sequence: CDR1 DFQATT, CDR2 SNEGSKA (reference sequence). This CDR3 contains 12 residues. Trimming left V 3 bases short and J 11 bases short, with 14 bases between. This CDR3 reads CSARGNQETQHF. The DNA for the CDR3 is TGCAGTGCTAGGGGGAACCAAGAGACCCAGCATTTT.